The sequence of this TCR beta chain was determined in a study of breast tumors, draining lymph nodes, adjacent tissues. General observations from the study: Data fit most tumor T cells coming from lymph node, expanding in tumor. Tumors had less TCR diversity than lymph nodes, more than nontumor tissue. Tumor T cell lymph node origin was a supported hypothesis, not proven.

Each CDR3 protein gets one entry after TCRdb re-called the multiplex PCR reads with MiXCR. The sample has tens of thousands of distinct CDR3 sequences; less than 55% are singletons. With 5 bases clipped from V and 7 bases from J, the junction kept 6 bases outside the gene matches. There are 14 residues in the CDR3. Germline V gene lookup returns CDR1 SGHTA and CDR2 FQGNSA. This clonotype was seen ten or more times. Its antigen is not known. This clonotype originated in a female donor with breast cancer. Some clones in this sample may be carry-over from other donors' samples. This chain joins TRBV7-2 and TRBJ2-2; 8 bases align to TRBD2. The sequencing sample was made of breast tumor tissue. The CDR3 DNA reads TGTGCCAGCAGCCCACGGACTAGCCGCGGGGAGCTGTTTTTT. As protein: CASSPRTSRGELFF.